The present T cell receptor beta chain was sequenced within a study of early T cells in non-severe SARS-CoV-2 infection. Study-wide context: Sequencing of unsorted whole blood was done on bulk RNA, leaving chains unpaired.

Attachment of unique molecular identifiers to individual cDNA molecules was performed. TCRdb re-called the 5' RACE reads with MiXCR, one entry per CDR3 protein. The sample lists some 59,000 distinct CDR3 sequences, less than 9.5% occurring once. Comment on this clonotype: What it recognizes is unknown.

CDR1 is ENHRY and CDR2 is SYGVKD in the germline V gene. The CDR3 covers 14 residues. Deletions cut 4 bases from V and 0 bases from J, with 10 bases between. Study findings and constraints: VDJdb-based matching was biased toward anti-spike CD8 responses and missed private and CD4 specificities.

The sample was whole blood, taken at baseline. The TCR comes from an adult who was a healthcare worker with PCR-confirmed SARS-CoV-2 infection or an uninfected control (not recorded which). The chain uses TRBV10-3 and TRBJ2-7; TRBD1 might be the D (6 bases). CDR3: CAISGTAGSYEQYF. The CDR3 bases are TGTGCCATCAGTGGGACAGCCGGCTCCTACGAGCAGTACTTC.